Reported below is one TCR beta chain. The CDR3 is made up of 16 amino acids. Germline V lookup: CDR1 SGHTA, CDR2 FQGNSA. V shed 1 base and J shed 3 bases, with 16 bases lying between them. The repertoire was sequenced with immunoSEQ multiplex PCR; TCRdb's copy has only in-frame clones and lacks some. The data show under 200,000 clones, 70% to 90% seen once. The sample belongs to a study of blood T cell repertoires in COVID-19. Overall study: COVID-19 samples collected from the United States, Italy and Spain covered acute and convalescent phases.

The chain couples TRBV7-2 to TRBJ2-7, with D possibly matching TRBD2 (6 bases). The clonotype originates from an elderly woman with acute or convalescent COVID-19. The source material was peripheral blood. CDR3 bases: TGTGCCAGCAGCTTAGGTTTCGGAGGGGCTGGCTACGAGCAGTACTTC. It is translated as CASSLGFGGAGYEQYF.